Sequencing of this T cell receptor (beta chain) was carried out in a study of T-cell memory formation after mild COVID-19. The CDR3 sequence is 12 residues long. The V gene's germline CDR1 is DFQATT and CDR2 SNEGSKA (reference sequence). The V gene lost 8 bases and the J gene lost 1 base, with 11 bases spanning the gap. TCRdb analysed the 5' RACE reads with MiXCR anew, one entry per CDR3 protein. Counted here are fewer than 700,000 distinct CDR3 sequences, roughly a fifth occurring once; the ten biggest clones make up approximately 8%. The J gene is TRBJ1-2, the V gene TRBV20-1, with D tentatively TRBD1 (5 bases). Specimen: PBMCs or a T cell subset sorted from them (not recorded which). This TCR was sampled from an adult woman who had mild COVID-19 (a few samples of this study predate the infection). Cell type and time point are not known. The DNA of the CDR3 is TGCAGTCTGACAGTATATAACTATGGCTACACCTTC. Its translation: CSLTVYNYGYTF.